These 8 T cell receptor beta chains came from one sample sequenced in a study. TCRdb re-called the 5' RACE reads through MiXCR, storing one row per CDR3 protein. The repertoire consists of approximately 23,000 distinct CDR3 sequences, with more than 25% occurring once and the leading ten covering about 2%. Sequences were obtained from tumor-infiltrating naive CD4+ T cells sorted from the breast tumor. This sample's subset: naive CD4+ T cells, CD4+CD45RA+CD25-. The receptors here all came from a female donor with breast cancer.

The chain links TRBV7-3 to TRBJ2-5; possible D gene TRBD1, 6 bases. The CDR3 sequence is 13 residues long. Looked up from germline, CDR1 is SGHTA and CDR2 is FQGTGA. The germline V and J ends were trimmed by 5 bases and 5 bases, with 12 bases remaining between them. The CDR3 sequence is CASSPGQGETQYF. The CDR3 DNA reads TGTGCCAGCAGCCCCGGGCAGGGGGAGACCCAGTACTTC.

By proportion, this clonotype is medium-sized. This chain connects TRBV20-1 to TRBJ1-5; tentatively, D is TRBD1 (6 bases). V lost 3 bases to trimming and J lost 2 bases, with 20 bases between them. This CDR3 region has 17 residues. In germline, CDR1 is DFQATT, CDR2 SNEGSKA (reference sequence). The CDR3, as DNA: TGCAGTGCTAGGGGCCCGGGCGGGGGCGGGGGCAATCAGCCCCAGCATTTT. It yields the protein CSARGPGGGGGNQPQHF.

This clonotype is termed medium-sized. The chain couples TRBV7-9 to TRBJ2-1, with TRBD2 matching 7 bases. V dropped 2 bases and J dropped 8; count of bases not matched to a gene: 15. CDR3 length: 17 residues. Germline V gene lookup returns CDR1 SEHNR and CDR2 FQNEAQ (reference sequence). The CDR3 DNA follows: TGTGCCAGCAGCTTACGAGGTGGCGGGAGAGGCAACGATGAGCAGTTCTTC. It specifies CASSLRGGGRGNDEQFF. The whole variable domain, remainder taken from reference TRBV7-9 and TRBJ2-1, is DTGVSQNPRHKITKRGQNVTFRCDPISEHNRLYWYRQTLGQGPEFLTYFQNEAQLEKSRLLSDRFSAERPKGSFSTLEIQRTEQGDSAMYLCASSLRGGGRGNDEQFFGPGTRLTVL.

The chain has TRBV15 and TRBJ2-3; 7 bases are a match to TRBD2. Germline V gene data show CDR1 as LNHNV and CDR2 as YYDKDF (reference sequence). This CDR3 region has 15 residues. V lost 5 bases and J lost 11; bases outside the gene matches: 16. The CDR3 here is CATSGQYLAEGEQYF. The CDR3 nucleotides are TGTGCCACCAGCGGACAATACCTAGCGGAGGGTGAGCAGTATTTT.

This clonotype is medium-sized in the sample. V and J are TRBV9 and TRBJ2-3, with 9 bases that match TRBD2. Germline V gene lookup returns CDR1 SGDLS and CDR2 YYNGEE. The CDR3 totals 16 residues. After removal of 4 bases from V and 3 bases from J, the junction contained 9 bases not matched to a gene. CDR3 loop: CASSYLGAGGTDTQYF. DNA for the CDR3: TGTGCCAGCAGCTATTTGGGAGCGGGAGGTACAGATACGCAGTATTTT.

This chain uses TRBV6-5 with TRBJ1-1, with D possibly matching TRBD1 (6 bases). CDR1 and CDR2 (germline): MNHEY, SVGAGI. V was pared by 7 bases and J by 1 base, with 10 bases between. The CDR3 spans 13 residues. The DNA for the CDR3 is TGTGCCAGCACCCAGGGACAGAACACTGAAGCTTTCTTT. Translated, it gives CASTQGQNTEAFF.

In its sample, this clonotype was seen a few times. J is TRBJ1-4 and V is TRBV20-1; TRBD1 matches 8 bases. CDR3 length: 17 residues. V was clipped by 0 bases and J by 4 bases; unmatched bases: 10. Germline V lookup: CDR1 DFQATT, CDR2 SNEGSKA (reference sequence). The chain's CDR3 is CSARERTGMGLNEKLFF. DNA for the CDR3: TGCAGTGCTAGAGAACGGACAGGGATGGGCCTTAATGAAAAACTGTTTTTT.

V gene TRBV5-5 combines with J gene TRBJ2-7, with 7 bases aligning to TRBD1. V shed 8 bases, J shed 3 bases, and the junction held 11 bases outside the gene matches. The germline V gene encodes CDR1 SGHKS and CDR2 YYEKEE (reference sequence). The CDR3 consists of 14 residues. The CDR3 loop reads CASQIRDSFYEQYF. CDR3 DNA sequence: TGTGCCAGTCAAATCCGGGACAGCTTCTACGAGCAGTACTTC.